This entry features one TCR beta chain sequence. The antigen is undetermined. PCR was performed using 60 Vbeta and 13 Jbeta primers. Sequenced by immunoSEQ multiplex PCR; TCRdb stores in-frame clones only, minus some. This table holds more than 110,000 clones, 70% found once. The sample is drawn from a study of cytomegalovirus exposure and HLA in healthy donors. Study results and caveats: CMV antigen specificity of a few CMV-associated chains was confirmed in vitro.

Trimming at V came to 3 bases and at J to 2 bases, leaving 3 bases not matched to a gene. The CDR3 is 14 amino acids. Germline CDR1 and CDR2: SGHVS and FNYEAQ. The receptor comes from a woman aged 60 to 75 in good health and CMV-seropositive. The chain combines TRBV7-6 with TRBJ2-5, with 7 bases identical to TRBD1. The sequenced material came from PBMCs. As DNA, the CDR3 is TGTGCCAGCAGCTTCTCGGGACAGCAAGAGACCCAGTACTTC. Its translation is CASSFSGQQETQYF.